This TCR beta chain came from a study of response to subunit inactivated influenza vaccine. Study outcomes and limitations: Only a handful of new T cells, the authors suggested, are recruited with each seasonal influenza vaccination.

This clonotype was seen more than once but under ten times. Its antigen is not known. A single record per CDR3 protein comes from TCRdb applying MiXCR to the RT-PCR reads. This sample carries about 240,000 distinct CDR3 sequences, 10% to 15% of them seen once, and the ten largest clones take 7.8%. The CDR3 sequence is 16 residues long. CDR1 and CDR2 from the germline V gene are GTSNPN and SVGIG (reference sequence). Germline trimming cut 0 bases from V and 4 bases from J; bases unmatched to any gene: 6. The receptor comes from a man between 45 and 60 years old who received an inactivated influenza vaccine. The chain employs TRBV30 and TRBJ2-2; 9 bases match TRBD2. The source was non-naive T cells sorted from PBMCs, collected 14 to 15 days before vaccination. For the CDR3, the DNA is TGTGCCTGGAGTGTACGACGAGCGGGGGGCACCGGGGAGCTGTTTTTT. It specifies CAWSVRRAGGTGELFF.